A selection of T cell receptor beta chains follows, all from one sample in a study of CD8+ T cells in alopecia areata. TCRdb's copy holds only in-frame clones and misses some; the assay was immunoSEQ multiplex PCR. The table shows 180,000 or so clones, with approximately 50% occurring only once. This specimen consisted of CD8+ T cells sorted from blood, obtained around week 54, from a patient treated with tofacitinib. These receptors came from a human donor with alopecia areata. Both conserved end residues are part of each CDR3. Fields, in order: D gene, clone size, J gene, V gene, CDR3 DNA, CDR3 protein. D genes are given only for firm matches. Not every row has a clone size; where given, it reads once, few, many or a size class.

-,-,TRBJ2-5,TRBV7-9,TGTGCCAGCAGCTTCGTTGGGGCCCAAGAGACCCAGTACTTC,CASSFVGAQETQYF
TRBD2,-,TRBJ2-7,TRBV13,TGTGCCAGCAGCTCCCCTGCGGGGGGACTCTACGAGCAGTACTTC,CASSSPAGGLYEQYF
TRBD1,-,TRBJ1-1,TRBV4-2,TGTGCCAGCAGCCACACCGGGACAGAGAACACTGAAGCTTTCTTT,CASSHTGTENTEAFF
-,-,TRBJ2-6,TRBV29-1,TGCAGCGTGGATCCTGGGGCCAACGTCCTGACTTTC,CSVDPGANVLTF
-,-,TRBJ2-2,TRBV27,TGTGCCAGCAGTTTCGACAGTTACACCGGGGAGCTGTTTTTT,CASSFDSYTGELFF
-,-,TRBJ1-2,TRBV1,TGCACCAGCAACCGACGACAGGGTAACTATGGCTACACCTTC,CTSNRRQGNYGYTF
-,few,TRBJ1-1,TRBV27,TGTGCCAGCAGTTTTAGCGGCCTCCCCACTGAAGCTTTCTTT,CASSFSGLPTEAFF
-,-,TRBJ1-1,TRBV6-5,TGTGCCAGCAGTCCGGGACACCTAAACACTGAAGCTTTCTTT,CASSPGHLNTEAFF
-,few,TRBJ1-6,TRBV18,TGTGCCAGCTCACCGGCGGTGCTTGGTAATTCACCCCTCCACTTT,CASSPAVLGNSPLHF
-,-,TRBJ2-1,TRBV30,TGTGCCTGGAGTGTACGATCGGGGGATGAGCAGTTCTTC,CAWSVRSGDEQFF
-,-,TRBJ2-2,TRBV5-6,TGTGCCAGCAGGAACAGGGAGGACGACACCGGGGAGCTGTTTTTT,CASRNREDDTGELFF
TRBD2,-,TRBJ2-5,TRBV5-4,TGTGCCAGCAGCTTGGGTTCTAGCGGGAGAGAAGAGACCCAGTACTTC,CASSLGSSGREETQYF
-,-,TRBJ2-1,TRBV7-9,TGTGCCAGCAGCTTAGCGGATGAGCAGTTCTTC,CASSLADEQFF
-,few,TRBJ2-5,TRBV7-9,TGTGCCGGTAAGGGGCAGAACCAAGAGACCCAGTACTTC,CAGKGQNQETQYF
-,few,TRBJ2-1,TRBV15,TGTGCCACCAGCACCGACTGGACGAGCTCCTACAATGAGCAGTTCTTC,CATSTDWTSSYNEQFF
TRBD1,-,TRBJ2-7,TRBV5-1,TGCGCCAGCAGCTTGCACCTCGGGACAGGCGCCTACGAGCAGTACTTC,CASSLHLGTGAYEQYF
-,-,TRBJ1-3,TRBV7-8,TGTGCCAGCAGTTACCAGGGAGTCTCTGGAAACACCATATATTTT,CASSYQGVSGNTIYF
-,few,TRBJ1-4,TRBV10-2,TGCGCCAGCAGTGATGACCGCGGCCTAGCTTTT,CASSDDRGLAF
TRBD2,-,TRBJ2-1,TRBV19,TGTGCCAGTAGTAGACTAGCGGGGGGCCACAATGAGCAGTTCTTC,CASSRLAGGHNEQFF
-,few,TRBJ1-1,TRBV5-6,TGTGCCAGCAGCTTGGGGGACACTGAAGCTTTCTTT,CASSLGDTEAFF
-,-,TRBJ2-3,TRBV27,TGTGCCAGCAGCCTAGGACCCAAGGGGACAGATACGCAGTATTTT,CASSLGPKGTDTQYF
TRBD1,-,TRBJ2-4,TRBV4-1,TGCGCCAGCAGCCAAGATGGGACAGGGAAAAACATTCAGTACTTC,CASSQDGTGKNIQYF
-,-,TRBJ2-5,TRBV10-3,TGTGCCATCAGTGAGTTGCAGCAAGAGACCCAGTACTTC,CAISELQQETQYF
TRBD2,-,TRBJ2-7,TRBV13,TGTGCCAGCAGCTTAATTGGCGGGGGGGCGAACGAGCAGTACTTC,CASSLIGGGANEQYF
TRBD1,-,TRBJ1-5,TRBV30,TGTGCCTGGAGTGCGGCAGGGGGCGTCAATCAGCCCCAGCATTTT,CAWSAAGGVNQPQHF
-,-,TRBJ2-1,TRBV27,TGTGCCACCTCTGAAATTGGACAGGAATTGCGTTGGGGGGTTAAACCCTACAATGAGCAGTTCTTC,CATSEIGQELRWGVKPYNEQFF
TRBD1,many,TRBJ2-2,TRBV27,TGTGCCAGCAGTTTATCGGCAGGGGGCCTCACCGGGGAGCTGTTTTTT,CASSLSAGGLTGELFF
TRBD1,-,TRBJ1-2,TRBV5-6,TGTGCCAGCAGCGTTGGACAGGGCGTGTATGGCTACACCTTC,CASSVGQGVYGYTF
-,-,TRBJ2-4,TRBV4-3,TGCGCCAGCAGCCAAGATGTTTTTCGGGGGACCAAAAACATTCAGTACTTC,CASSQDVFRGTKNIQYF
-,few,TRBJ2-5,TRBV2,TGTGCCAGCAGGCCCGGGCCCCAAGAGACCCAGTACTTC,CASRPGPQETQYF
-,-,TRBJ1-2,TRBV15,TGTGCCACCAGTTCTGTCGGGGGGGACACCTATAACTATGGCTACACCTTC,CATSSVGGDTYNYGYTF
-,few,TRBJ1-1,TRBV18,TGTGCCAGCTCACCGAAGACAGGGAACACTGAAGCTTTCTTT,CASSPKTGNTEAFF
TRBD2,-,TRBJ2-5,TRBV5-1,TGCGCCAGCAGCTTAGGACTAGCGGGGCAAGAGACCCAGTACTTC,CASSLGLAGQETQYF
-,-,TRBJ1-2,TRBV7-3,TGTGCCAGCAGCTTAACATCGGATCACTATGGCTACACCTTC,CASSLTSDHYGYTF
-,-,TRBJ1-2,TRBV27,TGTGCCAGCAGCCCCAGGGATCTCTTCTCTTGGTATGGCTACACCTTC,CASSPRDLFSWYGYTF
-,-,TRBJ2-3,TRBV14,TGTGCCAGCAGCCAAGCCTCTGGGTTACTGGATACGCAGTATTTT,CASSQASGLLDTQYF
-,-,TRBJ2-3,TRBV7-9,TGTGCCAGCAGCCTTGGTACGCAGTATTTT,CASSLGTQYF
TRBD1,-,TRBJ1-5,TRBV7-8,TGTGCCAGCAGCTTAGACCGGGACAGGTCGTATAGCAATCAGCCCCAGCATTTT,CASSLDRDRSYSNQPQHF
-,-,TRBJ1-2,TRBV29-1,TGCAGCGTTGCAGAAGGCCATGGCTACACCTTC,CSVAEGHGYTF
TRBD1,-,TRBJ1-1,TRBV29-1,TGCAGCGTTCAGGGGGGGTCTGAAGCTTTCTTT,CSVQGGSEAFF